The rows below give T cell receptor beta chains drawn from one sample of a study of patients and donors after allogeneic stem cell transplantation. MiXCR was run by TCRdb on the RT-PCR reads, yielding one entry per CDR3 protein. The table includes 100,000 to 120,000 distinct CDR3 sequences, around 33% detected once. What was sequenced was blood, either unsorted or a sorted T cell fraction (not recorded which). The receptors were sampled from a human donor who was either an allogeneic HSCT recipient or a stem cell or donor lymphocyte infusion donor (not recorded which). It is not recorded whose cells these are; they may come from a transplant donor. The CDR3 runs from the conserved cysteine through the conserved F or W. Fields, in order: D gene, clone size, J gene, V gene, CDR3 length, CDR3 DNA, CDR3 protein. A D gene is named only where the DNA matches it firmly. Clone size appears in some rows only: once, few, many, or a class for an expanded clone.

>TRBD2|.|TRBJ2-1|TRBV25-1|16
TGTGCCAGCAGTGAATATGAGGGGAGGGCCTACAATGAGCAGTTCTTC
CASSEYEGRAYNEQFF
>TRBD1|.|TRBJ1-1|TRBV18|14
TGTGCCAGCTCACCTACAGGGGTGGGGACTGAAGCTTTCTTT
CASSPTGVGTEAFF
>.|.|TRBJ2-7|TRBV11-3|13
TGTGCCAGCAGCTCGCCCCCGATCTACGAGCAGTACTTC
CASSSPPIYEQYF
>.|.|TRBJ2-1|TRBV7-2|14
TGTGCCAGCAGCTTAGGGGTAAGGAGGAGTGAGCAGTTCTTC
CASSLGVRRSEQFF
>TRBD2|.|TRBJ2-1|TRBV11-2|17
TGTGCCAGCAGCGCGCGACTAGCGACAACCTCCTACAATGAGCAGTTCTTC
CASSARLATTSYNEQFF
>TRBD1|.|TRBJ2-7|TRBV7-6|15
TGTGCCAGCAGCTTATGGTCGGGACAGGGTTACGAGCAGTACTTC
CASSLWSGQGYEQYF
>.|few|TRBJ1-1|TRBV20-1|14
TGCAGTGCTAGTCGGGCCTCTGGGGCGTCTGAAGCTTTCTTT
CSASRASGASEAFF
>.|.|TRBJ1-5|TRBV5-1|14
TGCGCCAGCAGCTTGGAAGGGAACAATCAGCCCCAGCATTTT
CASSLEGNNQPQHF
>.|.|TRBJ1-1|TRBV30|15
TGTGCCTGGAGTGTACGCTTAGGGCCGGGCACTGAAGCTTTCTTT
CAWSVRLGPGTEAFF
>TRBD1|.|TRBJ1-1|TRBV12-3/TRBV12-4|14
TGTGCCAGCAGTTACAGACAGGGATTCACTGAAGCTTTCTTT
CASSYRQGFTEAFF
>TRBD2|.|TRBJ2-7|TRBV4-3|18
TGCGCCAGCAGCCAAGATAGGGGCGGCGTAGCGGGAGGTTACGAGCAGTACTTC
CASSQDRGGVAGGYEQYF
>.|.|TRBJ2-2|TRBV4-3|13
TGCGCCAGCAGCCATCTCCGGACCGGGGAGCTGTTTTTT
CASSHLRTGELFF
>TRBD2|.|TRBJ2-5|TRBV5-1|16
TGCGCCAGCAGCTTTTTCGCAGCGGGAGGGTTGGAGACCCAGTACTTC
CASSFFAAGGLETQYF
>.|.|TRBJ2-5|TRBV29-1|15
TGCAGCGTTGAGGGACTCCTTTATGTCCAAGAGACCCAGTACTTC
CSVEGLLYVQETQYF
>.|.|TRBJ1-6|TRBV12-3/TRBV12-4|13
TGTGCCAGCAGTCCGCGAGGGAGTTCACCCCTCCACTTT
CASSPRGSSPLHF
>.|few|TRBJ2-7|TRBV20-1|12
TGCAGTGCTAAAACAGGCCCCTACGAGCAGTACTTC
CSAKTGPYEQYF
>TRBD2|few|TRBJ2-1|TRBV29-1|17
TGCAGCGCGACTAGCGGGAAAACCCCCAACATAGGGGATGAGCAGTTCTTC
CSATSGKTPNIGDEQFF
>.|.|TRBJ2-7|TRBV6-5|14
TGTGCCAGCCGCTCTCGGCGGAAGAACTACGAGCAGTACTTC
CASRSRRKNYEQYF
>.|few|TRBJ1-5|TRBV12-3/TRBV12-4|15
TGTGCCAGCAGACTAGGGGAGGGGGTAAGACAGCCCCAGCATTTT
CASRLGEGVRQPQHF
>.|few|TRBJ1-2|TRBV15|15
TGTGCCACCAGCAGAGCATCGGGGCTGAAACATGGCTACACCTTC
CATSRASGLKHGYTF
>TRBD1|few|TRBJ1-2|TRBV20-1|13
TGCAGTGTTATCCGAGACAGGGGCTATGGCTACACCTTC
CSVIRDRGYGYTF
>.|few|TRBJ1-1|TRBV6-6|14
TGTGCCAGCAGTTACGGGGGTTTGGGCACTGAAGCTTTCTTT
CASSYGGLGTEAFF
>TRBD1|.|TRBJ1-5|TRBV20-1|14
TGCAGTGCTGACGACAGGGGTGGCAATCAGCCCCAGCATTTT
CSADDRGGNQPQHF
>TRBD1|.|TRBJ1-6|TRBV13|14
TGTGCCAGCAGGATGACAGGGTCTAATTCACCCCTCCACTTT
CASRMTGSNSPLHF
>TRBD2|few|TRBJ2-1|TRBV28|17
TGTGCCAGCAGTTTTGATTCGCTAGCGGGAAAGTACAATGAGCAGTTCTTC
CASSFDSLAGKYNEQFF
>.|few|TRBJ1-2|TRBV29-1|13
TGCAGCGTTGTAGAGACGGGACATAACGGCTACACCTTC
CSVVETGHNGYTF
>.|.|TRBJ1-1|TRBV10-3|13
TGTGCCATCAGTCCACAGGGGAACACTGAAGCTTTCTTT
CAISPQGNTEAFF
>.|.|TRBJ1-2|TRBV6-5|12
TGTGCCAGCAGTTCCGCGGTGGATGGCTACACCTTC
CASSSAVDGYTF
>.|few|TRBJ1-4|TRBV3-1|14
TGTGCCAGCAGTCGGGAGTGGGCTAATGAAAAACTGTTTTTT
CASSREWANEKLFF
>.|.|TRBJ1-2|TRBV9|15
TGTGCCAGCATTCCTTTCTCGGGACCCAGCTATGGCTACACCTTC
CASIPFSGPSYGYTF
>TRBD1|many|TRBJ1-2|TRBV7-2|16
TGTGCCAGCAGCTTAGGTTTTGGGACAGTCGACTATGGCTACACCTTC
CASSLGFGTVDYGYTF
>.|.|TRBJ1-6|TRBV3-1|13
TGTGCCAGCAGCCAAGAGGGGCGTTCACCCCTCCACTTT
CASSQEGRSPLHF
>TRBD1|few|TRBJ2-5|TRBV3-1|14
TGTGCCAGCAGGTCCGGGACAGCCCAAGAGACCCAGTACTTC
CASRSGTAQETQYF
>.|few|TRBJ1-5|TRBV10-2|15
TGCGCCAGCAGTGCCGGACGGCTTAATGGGTCGCCCCAGCATTTT
CASSAGRLNGSPQHF
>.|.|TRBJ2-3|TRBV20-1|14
TGCAGTGCTAGGACGTGGGTAATTGATGATACGCAGTATTTT
CSARTWVIDDTQYF
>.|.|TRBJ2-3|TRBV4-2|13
TGTGCCAGCAGCCCAACGAACCAGATCGCGCAGTATTTT
CASSPTNQIAQYF
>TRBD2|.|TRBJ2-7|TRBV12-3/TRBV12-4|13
TGTGCCAGCAGTTGGGGCGGGAGAGGCGAGCAGTACTTC
CASSWGGRGEQYF
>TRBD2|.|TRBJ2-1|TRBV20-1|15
TGCAGTGCTAGATGGGGCTCGGGGGGGAGAAGTGAGCAGTTCTTC
CSARWGSGGRSEQFF
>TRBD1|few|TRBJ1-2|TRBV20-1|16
TGCAGTGCTAGAGGTTCAGGGGGCAGCGTCGGCTATGGCTACACCTTC
CSARGSGGSVGYGYTF
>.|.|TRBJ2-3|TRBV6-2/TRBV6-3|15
TGTGCCAGCAGTTACAACGGAGGTGCGGCAGATACGCAGTATTTT
CASSYNGGAADTQYF
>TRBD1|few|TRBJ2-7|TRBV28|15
TGTGCCAGCAGTTCCGCCGGGACAGGGTTTCACGAGCAGTACTTC
CASSSAGTGFHEQYF
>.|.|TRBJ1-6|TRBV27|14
TGTGCCAGCAGTTTTAGTCAGTATAATTCACCCCTCCACTTT
CASSFSQYNSPLHF
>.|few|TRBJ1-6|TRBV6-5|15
TGTGCCAGCAGTTACGGGGACTTATCGCGTTCACCCCTCCACTTT
CASSYGDLSRSPLHF
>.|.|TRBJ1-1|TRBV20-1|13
TGCAGTGCGCGACAGTATCGGAACACTGAAGCTTTCTTT
CSARQYRNTEAFF
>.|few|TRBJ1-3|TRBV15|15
TGTGCCACCAGCAGAGATCATATTTCGGGAAACACCATATATTTT
CATSRDHISGNTIYF
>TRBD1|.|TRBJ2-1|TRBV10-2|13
TGCGCCAGCGGGTTGGACAGGGGCTATGAGCAGTTCTTC
CASGLDRGYEQFF
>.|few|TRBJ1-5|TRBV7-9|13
TGTGCCAGCAGCTTACAGGGCCCTCAGCCCCAGCATTTT
CASSLQGPQPQHF
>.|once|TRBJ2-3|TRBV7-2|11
TGTGCCAGCAGCCCACGGGATACGCAGTATTTT
CASSPRDTQYF
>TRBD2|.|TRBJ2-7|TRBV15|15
TGTGCCACCAGCAGAGATGGAGCGGGAGCATACGAGCAGTACTTC
CATSRDGAGAYEQYF
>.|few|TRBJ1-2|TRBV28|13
TGTGCCAGCAGCTACGGACGGTCCTATGGCTACACCTTC
CASSYGRSYGYTF
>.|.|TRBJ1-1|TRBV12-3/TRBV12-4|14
TGTGCCAGCAGCTACGACAGAACTAATACTGAAGCTTTCTTT
CASSYDRTNTEAFF
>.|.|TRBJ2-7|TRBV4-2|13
TGTGCCAGCAGCCACGGGGGAGACAACGAGCAGTACTTC
CASSHGGDNEQYF
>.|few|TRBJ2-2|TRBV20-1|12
TGCAGTGCTAGAAAGGAACCCGGGGAGCTGTTTTTT
CSARKEPGELFF
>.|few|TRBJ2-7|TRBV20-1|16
TGCAGTGCTAGAGATGGCCTAGGAGGGGACTCCTACGAGCAGTACTTC
CSARDGLGGDSYEQYF
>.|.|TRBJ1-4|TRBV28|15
TGTGCCAGCAGCCTCCAGGGAGGTTATGTGGAAAAACTGTTTTTT
CASSLQGGYVEKLFF
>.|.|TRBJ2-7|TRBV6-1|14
TGTGCCAGCAACCCGGACAGTCGATCCTACGAGCAGTACTTC
CASNPDSRSYEQYF
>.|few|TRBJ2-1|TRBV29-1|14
TGCAGCGTTGGGGAGCGTGTCTCCTACAATGAGCAGTTCTTC
CSVGERVSYNEQFF
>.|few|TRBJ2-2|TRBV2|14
TGTGCCAGCAGTGAGTGGCAGGTCACTGGGGAGCTGTTTTTT
CASSEWQVTGELFF
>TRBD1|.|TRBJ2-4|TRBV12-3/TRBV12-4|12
TGTGCCAGCAGTCGGACAGGGGAAATTCAGTACTTC
CASSRTGEIQYF